The 2 T cell receptor beta chains below come from one sample, sequenced in a study of shared clonotypes between healthy human individuals. Repertoires were generated with immunoSEQ multiplex PCR, while TCRdb's copy carries only in-frame clones and drops some. The sample lists 450,000 to 500,000 clones, approximately 80% occurring once. The specimen sequenced was PBMCs. The source of these receptors is a woman in her thirties or forties in good health. Some clones in this sample may be carry-over from other donors' samples.

The rearrangement joins TRBV7-2 to TRBJ1-2; TRBD1 aligns across 7 bases. Germline CDR1 and CDR2: SGHTA and FQGNSA. After removal of 0 bases from V and 4 bases from J, the junction contained 8 bases not matched to a gene. The CDR3 covers 16 residues. CDR3 sequence reads: CASSLAYRGVSYGYTF. CDR3 bases: TGTGCCAGCAGCTTAGCGTACAGGGGAGTATCCTATGGCTACACCTTC.

The chain recombines TRBV19 with TRBJ2-2, with TRBD2 matching over 14 bases. Germline values: CDR1 LNHDA, CDR2 SQIVND (reference sequence). CDR3 size: 20 residues. Losses at the gene ends were 8 bases for V and 6 bases for J; bases not matched to a gene: 20. The DNA of the CDR3 is TGTGCCAGTCGGACAGGGGGACTAGCGGGAGCATTTGGGTCCGCCGGGGAGCTGTTTTTT. It encodes CASRTGGLAGAFGSAGELFF.